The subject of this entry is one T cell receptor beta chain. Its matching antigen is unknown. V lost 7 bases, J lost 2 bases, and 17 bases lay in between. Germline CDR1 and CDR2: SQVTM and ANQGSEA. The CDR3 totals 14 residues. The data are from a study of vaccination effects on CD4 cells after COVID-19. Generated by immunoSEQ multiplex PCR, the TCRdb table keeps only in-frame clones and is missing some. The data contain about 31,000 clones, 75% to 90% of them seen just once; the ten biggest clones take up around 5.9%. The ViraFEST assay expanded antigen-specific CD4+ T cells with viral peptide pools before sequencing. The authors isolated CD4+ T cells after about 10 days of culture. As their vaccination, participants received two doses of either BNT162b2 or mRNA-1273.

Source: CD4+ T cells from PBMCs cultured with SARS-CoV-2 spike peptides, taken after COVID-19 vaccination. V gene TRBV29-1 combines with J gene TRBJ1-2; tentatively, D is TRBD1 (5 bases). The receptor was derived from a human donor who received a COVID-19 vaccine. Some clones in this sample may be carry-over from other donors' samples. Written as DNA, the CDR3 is TGCAGCGCCGGGGAGAGGGGAGGCAACTATGGCTACACCTTC. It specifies CSAGERGGNYGYTF.